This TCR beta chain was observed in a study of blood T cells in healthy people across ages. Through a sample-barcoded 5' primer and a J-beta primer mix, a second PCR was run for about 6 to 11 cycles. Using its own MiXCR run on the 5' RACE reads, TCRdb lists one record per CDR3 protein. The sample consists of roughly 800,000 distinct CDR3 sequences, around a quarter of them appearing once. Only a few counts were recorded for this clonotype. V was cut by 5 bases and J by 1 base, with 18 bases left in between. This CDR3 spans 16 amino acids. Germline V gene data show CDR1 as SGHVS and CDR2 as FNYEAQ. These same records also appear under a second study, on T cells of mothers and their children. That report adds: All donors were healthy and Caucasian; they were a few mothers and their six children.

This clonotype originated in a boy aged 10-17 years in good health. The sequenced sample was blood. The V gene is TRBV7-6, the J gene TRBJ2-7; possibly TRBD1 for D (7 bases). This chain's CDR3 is CASSGEVQGGSYEQYF. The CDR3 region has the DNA TGTGCCAGCAGCGGAGAGGTCCAGGGGGGATCCTACGAGCAGTACTTC.